This TCR beta chain was observed in a study of CD8 T cells in Susac syndrome. This CDR3 has 13 amino acids. J gave up 7 bases and V 6 bases, and 6 bases lay outside the gene matches. Germline CDR1 and CDR2: MDHEN and SYDVKM. Negative isolation yielded CD4+ and CD8+ T cells, and FACS enriched TEMRA cells. The authors reverse transcribed 0.5 to 1 ug RNA with random hexamers. TCRdb itself ran the immunoSEQ multiplex PCR reads through MiXCR, one entry per CDR3 protein. The sample has over 150,000 distinct CDR3 sequences; roughly 95% are singletons. A single count supports this clonotype. The clonotype originates from a human donor with Susac syndrome. Input material: CD4+ T cells from PBMCs. The chain links TRBV28 to TRBJ2-5; 9 bases line up with TRBD1. CDR3 sequence reads: CASRGQGSGTQYF. CDR3 bases: TGTGCCAGCAGGGGACAGGGTTCGGGGACCCAGTACTTC.